A single sample is the source of the 13 T cell receptor beta chains below, sequenced in a study of T cells in Graves' hyperthyroidism and ophthalmopathy. Amplified TCR beta CDR3 regions came from RNA transcripts. First-round RT-PCR of the TCR CDR3 relied on the HTBI primer set. TCRdb re-derived calls from the multiplex PCR reads in MiXCR, one entry per CDR3 protein. Among 250,000 to 350,000 distinct CDR3 sequences listed, approximately 21% were seen once. Sequenced sample: blood. These receptors came from a man aged 25-45 years with Graves' ophthalmopathy.

This clonotype has only a few counts. The rearrangement joins TRBV4-2 to TRBJ2-7; D perhaps matches TRBD2 (5 bases). Per the germline V gene, CDR1 is LGHNA and CDR2 is YNFKEQ. The CDR3 contains 16 residues. The V end lost 1 base, the J end lost 1 base, and 14 bases lay between the germline ends. Here the CDR3 reads CASSQVWVARSYEQYF. The CDR3 region has the DNA TGTGCCAGCAGCCAAGTATGGGTAGCGCGTTCCTACGAGCAGTACTTC.

The genes are TRBV12-3 or TRBV12-4 and TRBJ1-1; D is undetermined. V was cut by 3 bases and J by 8 bases, with 13 bases left in between. The CDR3 has 13 amino acids. The CDR3 nucleotides are TGTGCCAGCAGTTTTTATGGGGATCCCGAAGCTTTCTTT. It specifies CASSFYGDPEAFF.

This clonotype has at least ten counts. The V gene is TRBV6-1, the J gene TRBJ2-7; TRBD1 matches at 12 bases. Per the germline V gene, CDR1 is MNHNS and CDR2 is SASEGT. This CDR3 spans 15 amino acids. V gave up 5 bases and J gave up 5 bases; unmatched junction bases: 7. The CDR3 region is CASSFRDRGLHEQYF. CDR3 DNA sequence: TGTGCCAGCAGTTTCCGGGACAGGGGGCTGCACGAGCAGTACTTC.

This clonotype has just a few counts. The chain has TRBV28 and TRBJ2-1; 7 bases fit TRBD1. This CDR3 region has 16 residues. Per germline, CDR1 MDHEN and CDR2 SYDVKM. Trimming cost V 6 bases and J 5 bases; bases outside gene matches: 13. The CDR3 DNA reads as TGTGCCAGCAGCCCGGGACAGCCTTTTGGACACAATGAGCAGTTCTTC. Its protein is CASSPGQPFGHNEQFF.

The rearrangement links TRBV4-1 to TRBJ2-1; D is possibly TRBD1 or TRBD2 (5 bases each). Trimming pared 1 base from V and 7 bases from J, leaving 11 bases between. Germline CDR1 MGHRA, CDR2 YSYEKL. CDR3 length equals 14 residues. CDR3 bases: TGCGCCAGCAGCCAAGTCCCTGAGGGGAATGAGCAGTTCTTC. Its translation: CASSQVPEGNEQFF.

This clonotype occurred many times. CDR3 amino acids: CASSPGASEKLFF. The CDR3 DNA sequence: TGTGCCAGCTCACCAGGGGCAAGTGAAAAACTGTTTTTT. The chain employs TRBV18 and TRBJ1-4, with D tentatively TRBD1 (5 bases). V was pared by 2 bases and J by 7 bases, with 8 bases between. CDR3 length: 13 amino acids. Germline V gene lookup returns CDR1 KGHSH and CDR2 LQKENI.

The chain uses TRBV2 and TRBJ2-2; D possibly corresponds to TRBD1 (6 bases). The V and J ends lost 8 bases and 11 bases respectively, with 18 bases between them. This CDR3 has 13 amino acids. The germline gives CDR1 SNHLY, CDR2 FYNNEI. As DNA, the CDR3 is TGTGCCAGCTTGATTTCCCAGGACAGAGAGCTGTTTTTT. Its translation is CASLISQDRELFF.

This clonotype came up a few times. The gene calls are TRBV29-1 and TRBJ2-7, with TRBD1 matching over 10 bases. The CDR3 consists of 14 residues. CDR1 and CDR2 from the germline V gene are SQVTM and ANQGSEA. The V and J ends lost 0 bases and 3 bases, in that order; junction bases with no gene match: 2. CDR3 bases: TGCAGCGTTGAAGAACGGACAGGGGGCTACGAGCAGTACTTC. Residues: CSVEERTGGYEQYF.

This clonotype has a handful of counts. The rearrangement uses TRBV28 and TRBJ1-2, with a possible D match to TRBD1 (6 bases). With 10 bases removed from V and 4 bases from J, the gap between germline ends came to 25 bases. Germline CDR1 reads MDHEN; CDR2 reads SYDVKM. The CDR3 has 16 amino acids. CDR3 residues: CATEKPGTYHLYGYTF. The CDR3 coding sequence is TGTGCCACAGAGAAGCCCGGGACATACCACCTCTATGGCTACACCTTC.

This clonotype was seen at least ten times. J is TRBJ2-7 and V is TRBV30; perhaps TRBD1 as D (6 bases). V was clipped by 2 bases and J by 6 bases, with 11 bases between them. CDR1 and CDR2 (germline): GTSNPN, SVGIG (reference sequence). CDR3 size: 12 residues. The CDR3 DNA reads as TGTGCCTGGAGTAAGGTAGGGGGCGAGCAGTACTTC. Translated: CAWSKVGGEQYF.

The J gene is TRBJ1-1, the V gene TRBV19, with D unresolved. The CDR3 runs to 12 residues. Trimming took 8 bases from V and 0 from J, leaving 7 bases between them. Germline values: CDR1 LNHDA, CDR2 SQIVND (reference sequence). CDR3 nucleotides: TGTGCCAGTGGGCAGCTGAACACTGAAGCTTTCTTT. It codes for CASGQLNTEAFF.

This clonotype was observed at least ten times. The gene calls are TRBV11-2 and TRBJ2-7, with TRBD2 as a possible D gene (6 bases). V lost 3 bases and J lost 7, with 13 bases in between. CDR3 size: 13 residues. Per the germline V gene, CDR1 is SGHAT and CDR2 is FQNNGV. CDR3 region: CASSFGSSEEQYF. The CDR3 coding sequence is TGTGCCAGCAGCTTCGGGAGTTCGGAGGAGCAGTACTTC. The full variable domain, with the rest looked up from reference TRBV11-2 and TRBJ2-7, is EAGVAQSPRYKIIEKRQSVAFWCNPISGHATLYWYQQILGQGPKLLIQFQNNGVVDDSQLPKDRFSAERLKGVDSTLKIQPAKLEDSAVYLCASSFGSSEEQYFGPGTRLTVT.

This clonotype was picked up many times. The chain is built from TRBV11-2 and TRBJ2-4; 12 bases align to TRBD2. The CDR3 spans 17 residues. V trimming: 5 bases; J trimming: 2 bases; junction bases outside the gene matches: 7. Germline-derived CDR1 and CDR2 are SGHAT and FQNNGV. The CDR3 DNA follows: TGTGCCAGCAGCGTACTAGCGGGAGGATCAACCAAAAACATTCAGTACTTC. Amino acid sequence: CASSVLAGGSTKNIQYF.